A single sample is the source of the 20 T cell receptor beta chains below, sequenced in a study of blood T cell repertoires in COVID-19. Assay: immunoSEQ multiplex PCR; the TCRdb copy retains only in-frame clones and omits some. The table records fewer than 250,000 clones, around four fifths of them present only once. What was sequenced was peripheral blood. The receptors here all came from a man aged 50-59 years with active or convalescent COVID-19.

V is TRBV6-5 and J is TRBJ2-1; 9 bases are shared with TRBD2. Unmatched junction bases numbered 3, after V lost 0 bases and J lost 3 bases. The germline V gene has CDR1 MNHEY and CDR2 SVGAGI. CDR3 size: 16 residues. CDR3 DNA: TGTGCCAGCAGTTACTCGTCTAGCGGGATCTACAATGAGCAGTTCTTC. Translating it yields CASSYSSSGIYNEQFF.

This clone has just one count. This sequence joins TRBV7-8 and TRBJ1-1; D perhaps matches TRBD1 (6 bases). CDR3 length: 14 amino acids. CDR1 SGHVS and CDR2 FQNEAQ come from the germline V gene. With 4 bases removed from V and 1 base from J, the gap between germline ends came to 10 bases. CDR3: CASSSGAANTEAFF. The CDR3 DNA reads as TGTGCCAGCAGCTCAGGGGCCGCGAACACTGAAGCTTTCTTT.

The count of this clone is one. The chain is built from TRBV29-1 and TRBJ1-2, with D tentatively TRBD1 (5 bases). Deletions cut 6 bases from V and 3 bases from J, with 11 bases between. The CDR3 contains 12 residues. In germline, CDR1 is SQVTM, CDR2 ANQGSEA. Here the CDR3 reads CSVRQGDYGYTF. Written as DNA, the CDR3 is TGCAGCGTGCGCCAGGGTGACTATGGCTACACCTTC. Together with reference TRBV29-1 and TRBJ1-2, the CDR3 gives the full variable domain: SAVISQKPSRDICQRGTSLTIQCQVDSQVTMMFWYRQQPGQSLTLIATANQGSEATYESGFVIDKFPISRPNLTFSTLTVSNMSPEDSSIYLCSVRQGDYGYTFGSGTRLTVV.

The rearrangement uses TRBV30 and TRBJ1-1, with D hard to call. This CDR3 spans 14 amino acids. Germline CDR1 is GTSNPN and CDR2 is SVGIG (reference sequence). Trimming took off 0 bases at V and 4 bases at J, with 12 bases between the two ends. CDR3 coding DNA: TGTGCCTGGAGTGTACCGTTTGCGGGCACTGAAGCTTTCTTT. Residues: CAWSVPFAGTEAFF.

The CDR3 reads CASSTQPGNSPLHF. The CDR3 coding sequence is TGTGCCAGCAGCACACAACCGGGGAATTCACCCCTCCACTTT. The V and J genes are TRBV7-2 and TRBJ1-6; D remains unclear. CDR3 length: 14 residues. The germline V and J ends were trimmed by 5 bases and 7 bases, with 12 bases remaining between them. CDR1 is SGHTA and CDR2 is FQGNSA in the germline V gene.

The chain joins TRBV5-1 to TRBJ1-4; TRBD1 is a possible D gene (5 bases). From germline, CDR1 is SGHRS and CDR2 YFSETQ. The CDR3 covers 14 residues. Trimming shortened V by 0 bases and J by 10 bases, and 13 bases separated the two germline ends. Here the CDR3 DNA reads TGCGCCAGCAGCTTGGAAGAAGGGGCAGGAAAACTGTTTTTT. Translating it yields CASSLEEGAGKLFF.

V gene TRBV28 combines with J gene TRBJ1-6; D ambiguous. Germline CDR1 is MDHEN and CDR2 is SYDVKM. Trimming removed 5 bases from V and 0 bases from J, with 11 bases in between. This CDR3 is built from 16 residues. The CDR3 DNA reads TGTGCCAGCAGTACGATCCTGAGCTCCTATAATTCACCCCTCCACTTT. It yields the protein CASSTILSSYNSPLHF. Drawing the rest from reference TRBV28 and TRBJ1-6, the complete variable domain is DVKVTQSSRYLVKRTGEKVFLECVQDMDHENMFWYRQDPGLGLRLIYFSYDVKMKEKGDIPEGYSVSREKKERFSLILESASTNQTSMYLCASSTILSSYNSPLHFGNGTRLTVT.

The J gene is TRBJ2-7, the V gene TRBV28; 7 nucleotides agree with TRBD2. J gave up 3 bases and V 6 bases, and 8 bases lay outside the gene matches. The germline V gene encodes CDR1 MDHEN and CDR2 SYDVKM. CDR3 length: 14 amino acids. The CDR3 DNA is TGTGCCAGCAGCCGCGGACTAGTCGACTACGAGCAGTACTTC. This encodes CASSRGLVDYEQYF.

The chain is built from TRBV10-3 and TRBJ2-3; 16 bases map to TRBD2. Germline CDR1 reads ENHRY; CDR2 reads SYGVKD. V shed 5 bases and J 3 bases; nucleotides not matched to a gene: 2. The CDR3 length is 16 residues. The DNA of the CDR3 is TGTGCCATCAGTCCGGGACTAGCGGGGGGGACAGATACGCAGTATTTT. The encoded protein is CAISPGLAGGTDTQYF.

The chain employs TRBV30 and TRBJ1-4, with D perhaps matching TRBD1 (5 bases). CDR3 length: 15 amino acids. Between the trimmed V and J ends, which lost 4 bases and 3 bases, there was a span of 15 bases. CDR1 and CDR2 from the germline V gene are GTSNPN and SVGIG (reference sequence). The CDR3 DNA sequence: TGTGCCTGGATCCAACGGGGGGTATCTAATGAAAAACTGTTTTTT. It codes for CAWIQRGVSNEKLFF.

The chain recombines TRBV10-1 with TRBJ1-5; 9 bases agree with TRBD1. Trimming cost V 3 bases and J 0 bases; bases outside gene matches: 3. This CDR3 region has 16 residues. Looked up from germline, CDR1 is WNHNN and CDR2 is SYGVQD (reference sequence). CDR3 coding DNA: TGCGCCAGCAGTGATGGGGACAGGGATAGCAATCAGCCCCAGCATTTT. Protein sequence: CASSDGDRDSNQPQHF.

The rearrangement joins TRBV12-3 or TRBV12-4 to TRBJ1-1, with TRBD1 as a possible D gene (5 bases). V lost 4 bases, J lost 2 bases, and 8 bases lay in between. CDR3 size: 13 residues. CDR3 region: CASSYGGNTEAFF. In nucleotides, the CDR3 is TGTGCCAGCAGTTACGGGGGAAACACTGAAGCTTTCTTT.

The V and J genes are TRBV28 and TRBJ1-1; TRBD1 might be the D (6 bases). Germline CDR1 reads MDHEN; CDR2 reads SYDVKM. Deletions cut 4 bases from V and 6 bases from J, with 12 bases between. This CDR3 is 13 amino acids long. The CDR3: CASSWQGRSEAFF. CDR3 sequence (DNA): TGTGCCAGCAGTTGGCAGGGGCGGTCTGAAGCTTTCTTT.

The chain links TRBV6-1 to TRBJ2-1; D remains unclear. Germline V gene data show CDR1 as MNHNS and CDR2 as SASEGT. The V end was cut by 4 bases, the J end by 5 bases, with 18 bases between. This CDR3 is built from 16 residues. The DNA of the CDR3 is TGTGCCAGCAGTGCGGTATCGGCCCGACGGGACAATGAGCAGTTCTTC. Translated, it gives CASSAVSARRDNEQFF.

This clone turned up a few times. Here the CDR3 reads CASKEVVNNSPLHF. Here the CDR3 DNA reads TGTGCCAGCAAAGAGGTCGTGAATAATTCACCCCTCCACTTT. The J gene is TRBJ1-6, the V gene TRBV2; unclear D gene. CDR1 is SNHLY, CDR2 FYNNEI, per germline. The CDR3 length is 14 residues. The V gene lost 7 bases and the J gene lost 5 bases, with 12 bases spanning the gap.

This chain connects TRBV3-1 (or the pseudogene TRBV3-2) to TRBJ1-2; TRBD1 matches at 11 bases. J was trimmed by 7 bases and V by 4 bases; bases with no gene match: 5. The CDR3 is made up of 14 amino acids. Germline-derived CDR1 and CDR2 are LGHDT and YNNKEL (reference sequence). CDR3 residues: CASSLRTGGVGYTF. In DNA form, the CDR3 reads TGTGCCAGCAGCCTAAGGACAGGGGGCGTTGGCTACACCTTC.

The genes are TRBV7-9 and TRBJ2-5; a weak D match, TRBD2 (6 bases). V was shortened by 2 bases and J by 5 bases, with 9 bases between the two germline ends. The length of the CDR3 is 13 residues. The germline gives CDR1 SEHNR, CDR2 FQNEAQ (reference sequence). CDR3 sequence: CASSLTSGETQYF. Here the CDR3 DNA reads TGTGCCAGCAGCTTAACCAGCGGGGAGACCCAGTACTTC.

The chain couples TRBV29-1 to TRBJ2-1; D is undetermined. Trimming pared 4 bases from V and 5 bases from J, leaving 12 bases between. Germline V gene data show CDR1 as SQVTM and CDR2 as ANQGSEA. The CDR3 has 13 residues. The CDR3 nucleotides read TGCAGCGTTGTACTTACTTTGGACAATGAGCAGTTCTTC. It encodes CSVVLTLDNEQFF.

The chain is built from TRBV18 and TRBJ1-2; tentatively, D is TRBD1 (5 bases). This CDR3 is 14 amino acids long. The V end lost 2 bases, the J end lost 7 bases, and 14 bases lay between the germline ends. In germline, CDR1 is KGHSH, CDR2 LQKENI. The CDR3 reads CASSPKEGFSGYTF. DNA for the CDR3: TGTGCCAGCTCACCAAAGGAGGGGTTCAGTGGCTACACCTTC.

The V call is TRBV19, the J call TRBJ1-1; the match to TRBD1 covers 7 bases. There are 14 residues in the CDR3. The V gene end was trimmed by 3 bases and the J gene end by 3 bases; junction bases not matched to a gene: 4. Germline CDR1 is LNHDA and CDR2 is SQIVND (reference sequence). This CDR3 reads CASSIDRDYTEAFF. For the CDR3, the DNA is TGTGCCAGTAGTATCGACAGGGATTACACTGAAGCTTTCTTT.